The 17 T cell receptor beta chains below all came from one sample that was sequenced in a study of OX40 agonist ivuxolimab in advanced cancers. The table came from immunoSEQ multiplex PCR; TCRdb's copy has only in-frame clones and leaves some out. The data show 35,000 to 45,000 clones, around 84% seen once. The source was CD4+ or CD8+ T cells sorted from blood, collected in a trial of the OX40 agonist ivuxolimab. The receptors stem from an adult with an advanced solid tumor such as melanoma, head and neck, liver or kidney cancer.

The rearrangement links TRBV19 to TRBJ1-6; D unresolved. Germline CDR1 reads LNHDA; CDR2 reads SQIVND (reference sequence). The length of the CDR3 is 14 residues. The germline V and J ends were trimmed by 5 bases and 7 bases, with 12 bases remaining between them. The CDR3 is CASSARKINSPLHF. CDR3 in DNA: TGTGCCAGTAGTGCCCGAAAAATAAATTCACCCCTCCACTTT.

This chain's CDR3 is CASSLEEDRIYNEQFF. CDR3 sequence (DNA): TGTGCCAGCAGTTTAGAGGAGGACAGAATCTACAATGAGCAGTTCTTC. The chain has TRBV28 and TRBJ2-1, with a weak D call TRBD1 (6 bases). Per germline, CDR1 MDHEN and CDR2 SYDVKM. CDR3 length: 16 residues. V lost 2 bases to trimming and J lost 3 bases, with 14 bases between them. Full variable domain (remainder filled in from reference TRBV28 and TRBJ2-1): DVKVTQSSRYLVKRTGEKVFLECVQDMDHENMFWYRQDPGLGLRLIYFSYDVKMKEKGDIPEGYSVSREKKERFSLILESASTNQTSMYLCASSLEEDRIYNEQFFGPGTRLTVL.

The chain joins TRBV4-3 to TRBJ1-1; perhaps TRBD1 as D (6 bases). Trimming took off 3 bases at V and 1 base at J, with 12 bases between the two ends. Germline V gene data show CDR1 as LGHNA and CDR2 as YSLEER. This CDR3 has 15 amino acids. Written as DNA, the CDR3 is TGCGCCAGCAGCCAGGCCGACAGGCCGAACACTGAAGCTTTCTTT. Protein product: CASSQADRPNTEAFF.

This clone was detected once. The V gene is TRBV11-2, the J gene TRBJ1-1, with D possibly matching TRBD1 (5 bases). This CDR3 contains 13 residues. Trimming cost V 6 bases and J 3 bases, with 11 bases left between them. Germline V gene sequence: CDR1 SGHAT, CDR2 FQNNGV. DNA for the CDR3: TGTGCCAGCAGTAGGGACGGAGACACTGAAGCTTTCTTT. Translating it yields CASSRDGDTEAFF.

Within the sample, this clone is medium-sized (0.01 to 0.1%). The rearrangement joins TRBV2 to TRBJ2-2, with D perhaps being TRBD1 or TRBD2 (5 bases each). The CDR3 extends over 14 amino acids. Trimming shortened V by 5 bases and J by 6 bases, and 13 bases separated the two germline ends. Germline V CDR1 and CDR2: SNHLY, FYNNEI. In DNA form, the CDR3 reads TGTGCCAGCAGTCGGGAAAAAGGGGCCGGGGAGCTGTTTTTT. Protein sequence: CASSREKGAGELFF.

This sequence joins TRBV5-6 and TRBJ2-5; 9 bases are shared with TRBD1. The CDR3 loop spans 13 amino acids. Trimming took 4 bases from V and 5 from J; bases not matched to a gene: 3. Germline V CDR1 and CDR2: SGHDT, YYEEEE. The CDR3 sequence is CASSLTGGETQYF. CDR3 DNA sequence: TGTGCCAGCAGCCTGACAGGGGGGGAGACCCAGTACTTC.

The chain carries TRBV4-3 and TRBJ1-4, with TRBD1 as a possible D gene (6 bases). Looked up from germline, CDR1 is LGHNA and CDR2 is YSLEER. This CDR3 spans 16 amino acids. The V gene lost 1 base and the J gene lost 0 bases, with 9 bases spanning the gap. This chain's CDR3 is CASSQGEGATNEKLFF. In nucleotides, the CDR3 is TGCGCCAGCAGCCAAGGAGAGGGGGCAACTAATGAAAAACTGTTTTTT.

V usage is TRBV7-9 and J usage is TRBJ1-5, with D perhaps TRBD1 (5 bases). CDR3 length: 11 amino acids. Germline V gene data show CDR1 as SEHNR and CDR2 as FQNEAQ (reference sequence). Between the trimmed V and J ends, which lost 11 bases and 3 bases, there was a span of 8 bases. The CDR3 bases are TGTGCCGTAGGGGACAATCAGCCCCAGCATTTT. Translating it yields CAVGDNQPQHF.

This chain links TRBV4-2 with TRBJ2-5; D possibly corresponds to TRBD2 (5 bases). Germline CDR1 is LGHNA and CDR2 is YNFKEQ. The V end was cut by 0 bases, the J end by 3 bases, with 8 bases between. The CDR3 sequence is 14 residues long. CDR3 coding DNA: TGTGCCAGCAGCCAAGAAGTACTAGAAGAGACCCAGTACTTC. It encodes CASSQEVLEETQYF.

This clone has a single count. The chain uses TRBV28 and TRBJ2-1; unclear D gene. CDR1 is MDHEN, CDR2 SYDVKM, per germline. The CDR3 contains 15 residues. With 5 bases removed from V and 3 bases from J, the gap between germline ends came to 14 bases. The CDR3 DNA sequence: TGTGCCAGCAGTACCCCCAAGACCTTCTACAATGAGCAGTTCTTC. Translating it yields CASSTPKTFYNEQFF.

This clone was detected only once. The J gene is TRBJ2-7, the V gene TRBV28, with D possibly TRBD1 on 6 matching bases. Germline CDR1 MDHEN, CDR2 SYDVKM. There are 15 residues in the CDR3. Trimming stripped 7 bases from V and 1 base from J, with 17 bases between. The CDR3 loop reads CASTNRAVPSYEQYF. As DNA, the CDR3 is TGTGCCAGCACGAACAGGGCAGTTCCTTCCTACGAGCAGTACTTC.

The chain carries TRBV5-4 and TRBJ1-2; D gene ambiguous. Trimming took 2 bases from V and 5 from J, leaving 13 bases between them. CDR3 length equals 14 residues. CDR1 is SGHNT and CDR2 is YYREEE in the germline V gene (reference sequence). The CDR3 DNA reads as TGTGCCAGCAGCTTCGGGGAAGTCGATTATGGCTACACCTTC. Translating gives CASSFGEVDYGYTF.

This clone has a single count. The V and J genes are TRBV19 and TRBJ2-7; TRBD2 agrees at 7 bases. Germline assignment: CDR1 LNHDA and CDR2 SQIVND (reference sequence). The CDR3 has 14 amino acids. Germline trimming cut 4 bases from V and 3 bases from J; bases unmatched to any gene: 6. CDR3 in DNA: TGTGCCAGTAGTACGGGGACGGGAGGCTACGAGCAGTACTTC. Translated: CASSTGTGGYEQYF.

The rearrangement joins TRBV19 to TRBJ2-3, with TRBD1 matching over 7 bases. Unmatched junction bases numbered 5, after V lost 2 bases and J lost 6 bases. CDR1 and CDR2 (germline): LNHDA, SQIVND (reference sequence). The CDR3 is 14 amino acids. The CDR3, as DNA: TGTGCCAGTAGTATACCAGGGGGTTTGGATACGCAGTATTTT. This codes for CASSIPGGLDTQYF.

This clone is labeled medium-sized. V is TRBV4-3 and J is TRBJ1-6, with 8 bases that match TRBD1. CDR3 length: 15 residues. The V and J ends lost 1 base and 5 bases, in that order; junction bases with no gene match: 1. Germline V CDR1 and CDR2: LGHNA, YSLEER. CDR3 residues: CASSQGRGHNSPLHF. CDR3 coding DNA: TGCGCCAGCAGCCAAGGCAGGGGGCATAATTCACCCCTCCACTTT.

This clone was observed once. The chain combines TRBV5-6 with TRBJ1-2, with D possibly being TRBD1 (5 bases). In germline, CDR1 is SGHDT, CDR2 YYEEEE. Trimming removed 3 bases from V and 4 bases from J, with 13 bases in between. CDR3 length equals 14 residues. The CDR3 nucleotides read TGTGCCAGCAGCTCCGAGCAGGGCCCCTATGGCTACACCTTC. Translated, it gives CASSSEQGPYGYTF.

The chain carries TRBV7-9 and TRBJ2-1; 7 bases match TRBD2. Germline CDR1 SEHNR, CDR2 FQNEAQ (reference sequence). The trim removed 3 bases at V and 8 bases at J, leaving 1 base unmatched. The CDR3 is 12 amino acids. CDR3 sequence: CASSFAGDEQFF. The CDR3 nucleotides are TGTGCCAGCAGCTTCGCGGGGGATGAGCAGTTCTTC.